The 27 T cell receptor beta chains presented below share a single source sample, sequenced in a study of blood T cell repertoires in COVID-19. Clones were read by immunoSEQ multiplex PCR, and TCRdb kept only the in-frame ones, dropping some. The sample has some 250,000 clones; 86% are singletons. The specimen was peripheral blood. All receptors derive from a man younger than 45 who had recovered from COVID-19.

This sequence joins TRBV16 and TRBJ1-5; D unresolved. Germline V lookup: CDR1 KGHSY, CDR2 FQNENV. Deletions cut 0 bases from V and 6 bases from J, with 18 bases between. CDR3 length equals 17 residues. CDR3 amino acids: CASSQSSSRGMSQPQHF. CDR3 nucleotides: TGTGCCAGCAGCCAATCGTCGAGTCGAGGGATGAGTCAGCCCCAGCATTTT.

The chain is built from TRBV29-1 and TRBJ1-2, with D perhaps matching TRBD1 (5 bases). The ends were cut back, 3 bases at V and 4 bases at J, with 18 bases in the middle. Looked up from germline, CDR1 is SQVTM and CDR2 is ANQGSEA. The CDR3 totals 15 residues. CDR3 DNA: TGCAGCGTTGAGGCAAACCCAGGGAGGCTCTATGGCTACACCTTC. This translates into CSVEANPGRLYGYTF. The variable domain in full, with the rest retrieved from reference TRBV29-1 and TRBJ1-2, is SAVISQKPSRDICQRGTSLTIQCQVDSQVTMMFWYRQQPGQSLTLIATANQGSEATYESGFVIDKFPISRPNLTFSTLTVSNMSPEDSSIYLCSVEANPGRLYGYTFGSGTRLTVV.

The V call is TRBV13, the J call TRBJ1-5; D is possibly TRBD1 (5 bases). V was cut by 5 bases and J by 7 bases, with 18 bases left in between. The germline gives CDR1 PRHDT, CDR2 FYEKMQ (reference sequence). The CDR3 contains 15 residues. CDR3 protein: CASSPRTSWGQPQHF. The CDR3 DNA is TGTGCCAGCAGCCCCCGGACATCATGGGGACAGCCCCAGCATTTT.

The rearrangement joins TRBV19 to TRBJ1-1, with D unclear. The CDR3 loop spans 13 amino acids. Trimming removed 5 bases at V and 10 bases at J, with 17 bases between. CDR1 is LNHDA, CDR2 SQIVND, per germline (reference sequence). The CDR3 loop is CASSAGSRTRAFF. The CDR3 DNA is TGTGCCAGTAGTGCCGGGTCTCGTACTAGAGCTTTCTTT.

The chain employs TRBV6-4 and TRBJ2-2; D may be TRBD1 (6 bases). Trimming left V 5 bases short and J 3 bases short, with 10 bases between. Germline V gene lookup returns CDR1 MRHNA and CDR2 SNTAGT. This CDR3 region has 14 residues. The CDR3 DNA sequence: TGTGCCAGCAGTATTCAGGGGTACACCGGGGAGCTGTTTTTT. It yields the protein CASSIQGYTGELFF.

V usage is TRBV5-1 and J usage is TRBJ2-6, with D perhaps matching TRBD1 or TRBD2 (7 bases each). The CDR3 runs to 17 residues. Trimming took off 5 bases at V and 1 base at J, with 16 bases between the two ends. The germline gives CDR1 SGHRS, CDR2 YFSETQ. This chain's CDR3 is CASSLTGTNSGANVLTF. In DNA, the CDR3 is TGCGCCAGCAGTTTGACAGGGACTAATTCTGGGGCCAACGTCCTGACTTTC.

The chain employs TRBV27 and TRBJ1-5; TRBD1 matches 7 bases. This CDR3 contains 15 residues. J gave up 3 bases and V 3 bases, and 5 bases lay outside the gene matches. Germline V gives CDR1 MNHEY, CDR2 SMNVEV (reference sequence). CDR3 amino acids: CASSFTQGVNQPQHF. CDR3 coding DNA: TGTGCCAGCAGTTTTACCCAGGGGGTCAATCAGCCCCAGCATTTT.

This chain uses TRBV10-3 with TRBJ2-7; D possibly corresponds to TRBD2 (5 bases). Per germline, CDR1 ENHRY and CDR2 SYGVKD. The CDR3 extends over 12 amino acids. V was pared by 3 bases and J by 7 bases, with 10 bases between. CDR3 DNA sequence: TGTGCCATCAGTGATCGGGGTACAGAGCAGTACTTC. It yields the protein CAISDRGTEQYF.

This clone was found once. The genes are TRBV18 and TRBJ1-2, with a tentative D call TRBD1 (6 bases). The germline V and J ends were trimmed by 4 bases and 2 bases, with 14 bases remaining between them. CDR1 KGHSH and CDR2 LQKENI come from the germline V gene. This CDR3 has 15 residues. As DNA, the CDR3 is TGTGCCAGCTCACGTTTAGACAGGCTAAACTATGGCTACACCTTC. Its protein is CASSRLDRLNYGYTF. The complete variable domain, with remaining parts taken from reference TRBV18 and TRBJ1-2, reads NAGVMQNPRHLVRRRGQEARLRCSPMKGHSHVYWYRQLPEEGLKFMVYLQKENIIDESGMPKERFSAEFPKEGPSILRIQQVVRGDSAAYFCASSRLDRLNYGYTFGSGTRLTVV.

The chain combines TRBV7-8 with TRBJ1-5; tentative D call: TRBD1 (6 bases). The germline V gene has CDR1 SGHVS and CDR2 FQNEAQ. Trimming shortened V by 6 bases and J by 12 bases, and 18 bases separated the two germline ends. The length of the CDR3 is 13 residues. CDR3 in amino acids: CASRLTEDSIQHF. The CDR3 coding sequence is TGTGCCAGCAGATTGACCGAGGACAGTATCCAGCATTTT.

The J gene is TRBJ1-5, the V gene TRBV6-1; 7 nucleotides agree with TRBD1. Germline V gene data show CDR1 as MNHNS and CDR2 as SASEGT. This CDR3 is 16 amino acids long. Germline trimming cut 2 bases from V and 4 bases from J; bases unmatched to any gene: 8. The CDR3 bases are TGTGCCAGCAGTGAAATGAGACAGGGAGGAAATCAGCCCCAGCATTTT. It is translated as CASSEMRQGGNQPQHF.

The rearrangement links TRBV27 to TRBJ2-2; D ambiguous. The CDR3 loop spans 14 amino acids. V lost 7 bases to trimming and J lost 4 bases, with 13 bases between them. The germline gives CDR1 MNHEY, CDR2 SMNVEV (reference sequence). The CDR3 spells CASMVESITGELFF. In DNA, the CDR3 is TGTGCCAGCATGGTGGAGAGTATCACCGGGGAGCTGTTTTTT.

The rearrangement links TRBV7-2 to TRBJ2-7; TRBD1 agrees at 8 bases. Germline assignment: CDR1 SGHTA and CDR2 FQGNSA. This CDR3 region has 14 residues. Trimming took 5 bases from V and 1 from J; bases not matched to a gene: 4. CDR3 in DNA: TGTGCCAGCAGCGTGACAGGGGTTTCCTACGAGCAGTACTTC. Protein: CASSVTGVSYEQYF.

The rearrangement links TRBV5-1 to TRBJ2-3, with 8 nucleotides matching TRBD1. Trimming removed 3 bases from V and 3 bases from J; junction bases left unmatched: 9. CDR3 size: 16 residues. The germline gives CDR1 SGHRS, CDR2 YFSETQ. CDR3 protein: CASSSQGDEGTDTQYF. The CDR3 DNA reads TGCGCCAGCAGCTCACAGGGGGATGAAGGGACAGATACGCAGTATTTT.

CDR3 bases: TGCGCCAGCAGCTCCTTAGCGGGGGATCAAGGAGGGACCCAGTACTTC. Protein sequence: CASSSLAGDQGGTQYF. The chain employs TRBV4-1 and TRBJ2-5; TRBD2 matches at 9 bases. Germline lookup yields CDR1 MGHRA and CDR2 YSYEKL. Trimming removed 5 bases from V and 7 bases from J; junction bases left unmatched: 14. CDR3 length: 16 residues.

A single count supports this clone. The V and J genes are TRBV28 and TRBJ1-5; 8 nucleotides match TRBD1. Germline V lookup: CDR1 MDHEN, CDR2 SYDVKM. The junction had 7 bases not matched to a gene; V was cut back by 5 bases and J by 4 bases. The length of the CDR3 is 15 residues. In nucleotides, the CDR3 is TGTGCCAGCAGTCCCGGACAGGGTTGGAATCAGCCCCAGCATTTT. Amino acids: CASSPGQGWNQPQHF.

V and J are TRBV5-4 and TRBJ2-3; D not resolved. Germline V CDR1 and CDR2: SGHNT, YYREEE (reference sequence). The CDR3 length is 13 residues. Trimming stripped 4 bases from V and 6 bases from J, with 12 bases between. DNA for the CDR3: TGTGCCAGCAGCCTACCTGGTCGGGATACGCAGTATTTT. It is translated as CASSLPGRDTQYF.

The chain combines TRBV19 with TRBJ2-5; 10 nucleotides line up with TRBD1. The germline V gene encodes CDR1 LNHDA and CDR2 SQIVND (reference sequence). J was trimmed by 0 bases and V by 5 bases; bases with no gene match: 12. The CDR3 length is 18 residues. The DNA of the CDR3 is TGTGCCAGTAGTGACTGGGACAGGGGAGCGGTGGACCAAGAGACCCAGTACTTC. Translation gives CASSDWDRGAVDQETQYF.

The V call is TRBV7-9, the J call TRBJ1-2, with 8 bases matching TRBD1. This CDR3 has 17 amino acids. The V gene's germline CDR1 is SEHNR and CDR2 FQNEAQ (reference sequence). The V and J ends lost 2 bases and 2 bases, in that order; junction bases with no gene match: 10. As DNA, the CDR3 is TGTGCCAGCAGCTTATTGCCCTATGGACAGGGAAACTATGGCTACACCTTC. As protein: CASSLLPYGQGNYGYTF.

The chain employs TRBV9 and TRBJ2-3; 8 bases map to TRBD2. With 3 bases clipped from V and 0 bases from J, the junction kept 21 bases outside the gene matches. Per the germline V gene, CDR1 is SGDLS and CDR2 is YYNGEE. The CDR3 spans 21 residues. In DNA form, the CDR3 reads TGTGCCAGCAGCGACCCTACCGTCGGGGGACGCGCGGGGGGTAGCACAGATACGCAGTATTTT. Its translation is CASSDPTVGGRAGGSTDTQYF.

The chain uses TRBV2 and TRBJ2-1; D unresolved. Trimming removed 1 base at V and 4 bases at J, with 8 bases between. The length of the CDR3 is 14 residues. The germline V gene encodes CDR1 SNHLY and CDR2 FYNNEI. CDR3 protein: CASSEDSSYNEQFF. The CDR3 nucleotides read TGTGCCAGCAGTGAAGACAGCTCATACAATGAGCAGTTCTTC. Variable domain in full (rest from reference TRBV2 and TRBJ2-1): EPEVTQTPSHQVTQMGQEVILRCVPISNHLYFYWYRQILGQKVEFLVSFYNNEISEKSEIFDDQFSVERPDGSNFTLKIRSTKLEDSAMYFCASSEDSSYNEQFFGPGTRLTVL.

The table lists this clone with a count of one. V is TRBV6-5 and J is TRBJ1-1; D call uncertain. V lost 2 bases to trimming and J lost 1 base, with 8 bases between them. The length of the CDR3 is 14 residues. From germline, CDR1 is MNHEY and CDR2 SVGAGI. The CDR3 protein is CASSYNGRNTEAFF. CDR3 nucleotide sequence: TGTGCCAGCAGTTACAACGGTAGGAACACTGAAGCTTTCTTT.

J is TRBJ2-7 and V is TRBV6-5, with a tentative D call TRBD1 (5 bases). From germline, CDR1 is MNHEY and CDR2 SVGAGI. The CDR3 runs 15 residues. The V end was cut by 2 bases, the J end by 3 bases, with 14 bases between. The CDR3 coding sequence is TGTGCCAGCAGTTACAGGGGCCTTCAGGGCTACGAGCAGTACTTC. Its translation is CASSYRGLQGYEQYF.

CDR3 nucleotides: TGCGCCAGCAGCGGAGTGGAGAGGGATGAGCAGTTCTTC. This translates into CASSGVERDEQFF. The V gene is TRBV5-1, the J gene TRBJ2-1, with D maybe TRBD2 (5 bases). Germline V CDR1 and CDR2: SGHRS, YFSETQ. The CDR3 contains 13 residues. Trimming stripped 4 bases from V and 8 bases from J, with 13 bases between. Using reference TRBV5-1 and TRBJ2-1 for the parts outside the CDR3, the full variable domain is KAGVTQTPRYLIKTRGQQVTLSCSPISGHRSVSWYQQTPGQGLQFLFEYFSETQRNKGNFPGRFSGRQFSNSRSEMNVSTLELGDSALYLCASSGVERDEQFFGPGTRLTVL.

J is TRBJ1-6 and V is TRBV6-6; D is unclear. The CDR3 has 13 amino acids. The germline gives CDR1 MNHNY, CDR2 SVGAGI (reference sequence). Trimming left V 5 bases short and J 9 bases short, with 11 bases between. The CDR3 spells CASSDRSGSPLHF. For the CDR3, the DNA is TGTGCCAGCAGTGACCGGAGTGGTTCACCCCTCCACTTT.

This chain links TRBV7-8 with TRBJ1-2, with 8 positions matching TRBD1. Germline-derived CDR1 and CDR2 are SGHVS and FQNEAQ. After removal of 2 bases from V and 10 bases from J, the junction contained 12 bases not matched to a gene. The CDR3 totals 15 residues. The CDR3 sequence is CASSLSQAGTGFYTF. Written as DNA, the CDR3 is TGTGCCAGCAGCTTATCCCAAGCCGGGACAGGTTTCTACACCTTC.

This chain's CDR3 is CASSLGDREETQYF. The CDR3 bases are TGTGCCAGCAGCTTAGGGGACAGGGAAGAGACCCAGTACTTC. The rearrangement links TRBV7-2 to TRBJ2-5, with 9 bases lining up with TRBD1. The CDR3 is made up of 14 amino acids. V gave up 1 base and J gave up 3 bases; unmatched junction bases: 0. CDR1 is SGHTA, CDR2 FQGNSA, per germline.